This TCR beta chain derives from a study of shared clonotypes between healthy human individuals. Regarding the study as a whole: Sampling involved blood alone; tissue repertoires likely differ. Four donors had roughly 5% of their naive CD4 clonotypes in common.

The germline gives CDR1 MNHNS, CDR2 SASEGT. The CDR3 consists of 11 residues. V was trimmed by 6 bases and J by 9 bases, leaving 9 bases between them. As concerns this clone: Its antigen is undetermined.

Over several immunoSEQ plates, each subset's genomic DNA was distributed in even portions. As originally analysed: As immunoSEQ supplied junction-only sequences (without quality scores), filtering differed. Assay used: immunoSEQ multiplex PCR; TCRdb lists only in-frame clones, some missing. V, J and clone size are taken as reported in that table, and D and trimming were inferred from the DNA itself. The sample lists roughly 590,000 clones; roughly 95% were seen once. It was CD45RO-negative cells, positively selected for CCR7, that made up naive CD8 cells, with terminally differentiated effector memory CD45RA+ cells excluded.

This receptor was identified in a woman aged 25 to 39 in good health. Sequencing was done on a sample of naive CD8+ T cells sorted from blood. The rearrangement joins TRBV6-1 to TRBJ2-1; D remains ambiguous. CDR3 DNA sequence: TGTGCCAGCAGAGCCTTGAGTGAGCAGTTCTTC. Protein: CASRALSEQFF.